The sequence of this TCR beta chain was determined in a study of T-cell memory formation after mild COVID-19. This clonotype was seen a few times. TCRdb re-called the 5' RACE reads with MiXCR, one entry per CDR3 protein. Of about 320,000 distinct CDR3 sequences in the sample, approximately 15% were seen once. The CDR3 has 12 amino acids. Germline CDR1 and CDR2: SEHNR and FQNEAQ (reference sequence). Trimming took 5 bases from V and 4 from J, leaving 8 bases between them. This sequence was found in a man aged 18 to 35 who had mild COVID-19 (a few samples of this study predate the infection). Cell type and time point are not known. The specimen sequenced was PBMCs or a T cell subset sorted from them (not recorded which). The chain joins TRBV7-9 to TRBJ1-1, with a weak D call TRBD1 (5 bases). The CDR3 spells CASSQGATEAFF. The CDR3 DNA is TGTGCCAGCAGCCAGGGAGCCACTGAAGCTTTCTTT. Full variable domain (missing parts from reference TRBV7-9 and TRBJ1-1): DTGVSQNPRHKITKRGQNVTFRCDPISEHNRLYWYRQTLGQGPEFLTYFQNEAQLEKSRLLSDRFSAERPKGSFSTLEIQRTEQGDSAMYLCASSQGATEAFFGQGTRLTVV.